The 23 T cell receptor beta chains below were found in one sample sequenced in a study of CD4 T cells in relation to SARS-CoV-2 and coronaviruses. Unexposed donor CD4+ T cells date from about 2011-2019, before the COVID-19 pandemic. Isolation of CD4+ T cells took place after roughly nine days in culture. This table comes from immunoSEQ multiplex PCR, and its TCRdb copy is limited to in-frame clones, with some not included. This table has some 23,000 clones, 76% appearing once. The antigens for these receptors are not known. Sequences were obtained from CD4+ T cells from PBMCs, cultured in vitro. These receptors were taken from a human donor in good health.

The J gene is TRBJ2-1, the V gene TRBV6-6, with 9 nucleotides matching TRBD2. CDR1 is MNHNY, CDR2 SVGAGI, per germline (reference sequence). The ends lost 6 bases at V and 5 bases at J; junction bases unmatched: 8. The CDR3 consists of 15 residues. The CDR3 DNA is TGTGCCAGCAGCCCCGGGACTAGCCTTAACAATGAGCAGTTCTTC. It codes for CASSPGTSLNNEQFF.

This clone showed up just once. J is TRBJ2-2 and V is TRBV5-1; 7 bases line up with TRBD1. Germline assignment: CDR1 SGHRS and CDR2 YFSETQ. V gave up 4 bases and J gave up 2 bases; unmatched junction bases: 5. This CDR3 contains 15 residues. In DNA form, the CDR3 reads TGCGCCAGCAGCATCGGGACAGTAAACACCGGGGAGCTGTTTTTT. Translated, it gives CASSIGTVNTGELFF.

V and J are TRBV6-5 and TRBJ2-3; D tentatively fits TRBD1 or TRBD2 (6 bases each). This CDR3 spans 14 amino acids. Germline CDR1 reads MNHEY; CDR2 reads SVGAGI. V was clipped by 6 bases and J by 4 bases, with 14 bases between them. The chain's CDR3 is CASSVQEGADTQYF. The CDR3 DNA reads as TGTGCCAGCAGCGTACAGGAGGGGGCAGATACGCAGTATTTT.

The V call is TRBV19, the J call TRBJ2-3, with 14 bases aligning to TRBD2. V lost 6 bases, J lost 7 bases, and 6 bases stayed unmatched. CDR1 is LNHDA and CDR2 is SQIVND in the germline V gene (reference sequence). CDR3 size: 15 residues. CDR3 sequence: CASRQTSGGAYTQYF. The CDR3 DNA is TGTGCCAGTAGACAGACTAGCGGGGGGGCCTATACGCAGTATTTT.

This chain links TRBV7-8 with TRBJ1-2; 8 bases are a match to TRBD1. V lost 3 bases to trimming and J lost 3 bases; unmatched junction nucleotides: 0. Germline assignment: CDR1 SGHVS and CDR2 FQNEAQ. The length of the CDR3 is 13 residues. This CDR3 is CASSLDRDYGYTF. Here the CDR3 DNA reads TGTGCCAGCAGCTTGGACAGGGACTATGGCTACACCTTC.

V and J are TRBV7-2 and TRBJ2-3, with 7 bases identical to TRBD2. The CDR3 consists of 16 residues. In germline, CDR1 is SGHTA, CDR2 FQGNSA. V shed 1 base and J 0 bases; nucleotides not matched to a gene: 4. The CDR3 protein is CASSLGPSGSTDTQYF. The CDR3 nucleotides read TGTGCCAGCAGCTTAGGTCCTAGCGGAAGCACAGATACGCAGTATTTT.

This clone was counted only a few times. This chain uses TRBV4-2 with TRBJ1-5; a weak D match, TRBD1 (5 bases). There are 15 residues in the CDR3. The germline CDR1 and CDR2 sequences are LGHNA and YNFKEQ. V was clipped by 6 bases and J by 0 bases, with 12 bases between them. The CDR3 DNA reads as TGTGCCAGCAGAGGCGACAGTTATAGCAATCAGCCCCAGCATTTT. It is translated as CASRGDSYSNQPQHF.

The chain uses TRBV29-1 and TRBJ2-5, with TRBD1 matching over 7 bases. The germline V gene encodes CDR1 SQVTM and CDR2 ANQGSEA. The junction had 7 bases not matched to a gene; V was cut back by 6 bases and J by 0 bases. There are 14 residues in the CDR3. The CDR3 region is CSVSSQGNQETQYF. The CDR3 DNA sequence: TGCAGCGTCTCCTCACAGGGGAACCAAGAGACCCAGTACTTC.

This clone has a handful of counts. The chain uses TRBV11-2 and TRBJ2-1; weak D call: TRBD1 (5 bases). The CDR3 totals 13 residues. Per germline, CDR1 SGHAT and CDR2 FQNNGV. V lost 4 bases and J lost 9, with 13 bases in between. CDR3 region: CASSSHRGGEQFF. The CDR3 bases are TGTGCCAGCAGCTCTCATAGGGGCGGTGAGCAGTTCTTC.

The rearrangement links TRBV2 to TRBJ1-2; a possible D gene is TRBD1 (5 bases). The CDR3 runs to 12 residues. In germline, CDR1 is SNHLY, CDR2 FYNNEI. V was clipped by 7 bases and J by 4 bases, with 10 bases between them. The CDR3 here is CASTGTPYGYTF. The CDR3 bases are TGTGCCAGCACGGGGACCCCCTATGGCTACACCTTC.

The chain combines TRBV30 with TRBJ2-2, with a weak D call TRBD2 (6 bases). The V end lost 3 bases, the J end lost 1 base, and 12 bases lay between the germline ends. The CDR3 is 15 amino acids. Germline V gene sequence: CDR1 GTSNPN, CDR2 SVGIG (reference sequence). This chain's CDR3 is CAWSAAGLNTGELFF. The CDR3 nucleotides are TGTGCCTGGAGCGCCGCGGGGCTGAACACCGGGGAGCTGTTTTTT.

This chain links TRBV12-3 or TRBV12-4 with TRBJ2-7; tentatively, D is TRBD2 (6 bases). The CDR3 consists of 13 residues. Trimming left V 8 bases short and J 5 bases short, with 16 bases between. CDR3 residues: CASSTRGLDEQYF. The CDR3 nucleotides read TGTGCCAGCTCGACTAGGGGACTTGACGAGCAGTACTTC.

J is TRBJ1-6 and V is TRBV6-2 or TRBV6-3, with a weak D call TRBD1 (5 bases). CDR1 MNHEY and CDR2 SVGEGT come from the germline V gene. CDR3 length: 15 amino acids. V was pared by 5 bases and J by 7 bases, with 15 bases between. This CDR3 is CASSMTDSPNSPLHF. CDR3 nucleotide sequence: TGTGCCAGCAGTATGACTGACAGTCCCAATTCACCCCTCCACTTT.

This chain links TRBV6-5 with TRBJ2-7, with D perhaps matching TRBD2 (5 bases). Germline V lookup: CDR1 MNHEY, CDR2 SVGAGI. V was pared by 2 bases and J by 6 bases, with 8 bases between. The CDR3 extends over 12 amino acids. In DNA, the CDR3 is TGTGCCAGCAGTTACGCCGAGGGCGAGCAGTACTTC. Protein product: CASSYAEGEQYF.

The chain combines TRBV5-6 with TRBJ2-5, with 8 bases lining up with TRBD1. Germline CDR1 reads SGHDT; CDR2 reads YYEEEE. CDR3 length: 15 residues. Unmatched junction bases numbered 7, after V lost 5 bases and J lost 1 base. The CDR3 nucleotides read TGTGCCAGCAGTCTGAGACAGGGGACCCAAGAGACCCAGTACTTC. Amino acids: CASSLRQGTQETQYF.

The chain carries TRBV6-1 and TRBJ1-5; no reliable D call. Germline values: CDR1 MNHNS, CDR2 SASEGT. The CDR3 is made up of 16 amino acids. V was cut by 4 bases and J by 4 bases, with 17 bases left in between. DNA for the CDR3: TGTGCCAGCAGTGGGTCCCGGAGGGTGAAAAATCAGCCCCAGCATTTT. This encodes CASSGSRRVKNQPQHF.

The chain links TRBV12-2 to TRBJ1-5; the table's D call, TRBD1, was not checked against the DNA. TRBV12-2 is a known pseudogene. The CDR3 is 15 residues long. CDR3: CASRLNDRSNQPQHF. CDR3 DNA sequence: TGTGCAAGTCGCTTAAATGACAGGAGCAATCAGCCCCAGCATTTT.

The CDR3 region has the DNA TGTGCCAGCAGCTTGCTAGCCGGCAGGTCCTCCTCTGGAAACACCATATATTTT. It translates to CASSLLAGRSSSGNTIYF. The chain employs TRBV11-2 and TRBJ1-3; D unclear. Germline CDR1 SGHAT, CDR2 FQNNGV. V lost 3 bases, J lost 0 bases, and 18 bases lay in between. The CDR3 runs to 18 residues. The variable domain in full, completed from reference TRBV11-2 and TRBJ1-3, reads EAGVAQSPRYKIIEKRQSVAFWCNPISGHATLYWYQQILGQGPKLLIQFQNNGVVDDSQLPKDRFSAERLKGVDSTLKIQPAKLEDSAVYLCASSLLAGRSSSGNTIYFGEGSWLTVV.

CDR3 region: CATASSAGGELFF. The CDR3 coding sequence is TGTGCCACCGCGTCGTCGGCGGGCGGGGAGCTGTTTTTT. The V call is TRBV24-1, the J call TRBJ2-2; the D gene is possibly TRBD2 (5 bases). The ends were cut back, 9 bases at V and 7 bases at J, with 14 bases in the middle. The CDR3 sequence is 13 residues long. CDR1 and CDR2 (germline): KGHDR, SFDVKD.

The chain recombines TRBV11-3 with TRBJ2-5, with 7 bases matching TRBD2. Germline V gene data show CDR1 as SGHNT and CDR2 as YENEEA. V dropped 6 bases and J dropped 0; count of bases not matched to a gene: 7. The CDR3 has 15 amino acids. The CDR3 DNA sequence: TGTGCCAGCAGTTTGGGGGGGACTAACCAAGAGACCCAGTACTTC. Amino acids: CASSLGGTNQETQYF.

This clone was detected once. J is TRBJ2-5 and V is TRBV13, with 7 nucleotides matching TRBD2. With V trimmed by 5 bases and J by 1 base, 7 bases remained unmatched. This CDR3 has 15 amino acids. Germline V CDR1 and CDR2: PRHDT, FYEKMQ (reference sequence). CDR3 DNA: TGTGCCAGCAGCGTATCCTCGGGGGGCCAAGAGACCCAGTACTTC. It yields the protein CASSVSSGGQETQYF.

This chain connects TRBV4-1 to TRBJ1-2; no firm D call. Trimming removed 0 bases from V and 2 bases from J, with 7 bases in between. This CDR3 comprises 14 residues. Looked up from germline, CDR1 is MGHRA and CDR2 is YSYEKL. The CDR3 nucleotides are TGCGCCAGCAGCCAAGAGAGGGCAAACTATGGCTACACCTTC. This encodes CASSQERANYGYTF.

This clone was found once. The chain has TRBV7-6 and TRBJ2-2; 8 bases agree with TRBD1. The CDR3 length is 16 residues. V trimming: 5 bases; J trimming: 5 bases; junction bases outside the gene matches: 10. Germline assignment: CDR1 SGHVS and CDR2 FNYEAQ. The CDR3 here is CASSLTGGKGTGELFF. The CDR3 nucleotides read TGTGCCAGCAGCCTCACAGGGGGGAAGGGGACCGGGGAGCTGTTTTTT. The variable domain in full, completed from reference TRBV7-6 and TRBJ2-2, reads GAGVSQSPRYKVTKRGQDVALRCDPISGHVSLYWYRQALGQGPEFLTYFNYEAQQDKSGLPNDRFSAERPEGSISTLTIQRTEQRDSAMYRCASSLTGGKGTGELFFGEGSRLTVL.